These T cell receptor beta chains were read from a single sample in a study of identical twins. A single record per CDR3 protein comes from TCRdb applying MiXCR to the 5' RACE reads. Of fewer than 450,000 distinct CDR3 sequences in the sample, roughly 9% were seen once. The specimen was naive T cells sorted from blood. These receptors came from a woman aged 45-65 years in good health. Each CDR3 is given with its conserved first and last residue. The D gene is left open where the match is weak. Clone size is stated in some rows and not others, as once, few, many or a class when expanded.

D,V,size,J,DNA,CDR3
-,TRBV7-2,few,TRBJ1-5,TGTGCCAGCAGCTTAGCGAGAAATCAGCCCCAGCATTTT,CASSLARNQPQHF
-,TRBV6-5,-,TRBJ1-2,TGTGCCAGCAGTTACTCTACGGGGGGCTACACCTTC,CASSYSTGGYTF
TRBD2,TRBV3-1,few,TRBJ2-3,TGTGCCAGCAGCCAGCCTAGCGGGGGCCGGGGGGATACGCAGTATTTT,CASSQPSGGRGDTQYF
TRBD1,TRBV6-1,few,TRBJ1-2,TGTGCCAGCAGTACGGGACAGAACTATGGCTACACCTTC,CASSTGQNYGYTF
-,TRBV14,-,TRBJ2-7,TGTGCCAGCAGCCAAGTAATCGGACACTCCTACGAGCAGTACTTC,CASSQVIGHSYEQYF
-,TRBV4-1,few,TRBJ1-5,TGCGCCAGCAGCCAGAGCCAAAATCAGCCCCAGCATTTT,CASSQSQNQPQHF
-,TRBV20-1,-,TRBJ1-1,TGCAGTGCTATAGCGGGGGACACTGAAGCTTTCTTT,CSAIAGDTEAFF
TRBD2,TRBV12-3/TRBV12-4,few,TRBJ2-5,TGTGCCAGCAGTTTATGGGCAGGACTAGCGGATGAAGAGACCCAGTACTTC,CASSLWAGLADEETQYF
-,TRBV10-3,many,TRBJ2-1,TGTGCCATCAGTACCCAGGGGGGCGGTGAGCAGTTCTTC,CAISTQGGGEQFF
TRBD2,TRBV14,few,TRBJ2-1,TGTGCCAGCAGCCAGACGACTAGCGGGGGTAATGAGCAGTTCTTC,CASSQTTSGGNEQFF
-,TRBV29-1,-,TRBJ2-5,TGCAGCGTTGAAGGACGGTTGAGTCGGGAGACCCAGTACTTC,CSVEGRLSRETQYF
-,TRBV27,few,TRBJ2-2,TGTGCCAGCAGTTCACAAGGGGTTTCAACCGGGGAGCTGTTTTTT,CASSSQGVSTGELFF
TRBD1,TRBV5-1,few,TRBJ2-2,TGCGCCAGCAGCTCAGGACAGGGGCCAAACACCGGGGAGCTGTTTTTT,CASSSGQGPNTGELFF
TRBD2,TRBV29-1,-,TRBJ2-1,TGCAGCGTTTCATCCCATAGCGGGAGGGCCCTCAATGAGCAGTTCTTC,CSVSSHSGRALNEQFF
TRBD1,TRBV4-1,-,TRBJ1-1,TGCGCCAGCAACCCACCAGGACAGGGACACCCCGAGGCTTTCTTT,CASNPPGQGHPEAFF
TRBD1,TRBV18,-,TRBJ2-1,TGTGCCAGCTCTTTGGGACAGGGGGCCGAGCAGTTCTTC,CASSLGQGAEQFF
-,TRBV24-1,-,TRBJ2-1,TGTGCCACCAGTGATTCCGGATATTGGCGGGAAGGCGCCTACAATGAGCAGTTCTTC,CATSDSGYWREGAYNEQFF
TRBD2,TRBV4-1,many,TRBJ2-2,TGCGCCAGCAGCCAGGGACTAGCGGGAGGCACCGGGGAGCTGTTTTTT,CASSQGLAGGTGELFF